One and the same sample provided the 22 T cell receptor beta chains below, sequenced in a study of spatial heterogeneity in lung cancer. TCRdb fed the 5' RACE reads into MiXCR, producing one record per CDR3 protein. Of roughly 80,000 distinct CDR3 sequences listed, over 9.5% are singletons. Time point denoted: sample taken at primary tumor resection. No cell sorting; template was whole RNA from tumor, lung tissue or PBMC. The specimen was PBMCs, collected at surgery. The source is a male donor with early-stage non-small cell lung cancer.

This clonotype was detected only a few times. V usage is TRBV20-1 and J usage is TRBJ2-7, with 7 bases aligning to TRBD1. CDR1 and CDR2 (germline): DFQATT, SNEGSKA (reference sequence). The CDR3 spans 15 residues. V lost 0 bases to trimming and J lost 5 bases; unmatched junction nucleotides: 10. The CDR3 is CSARDATGTVNEQYF. CDR3 in DNA: TGCAGTGCTAGAGATGCTACCGGGACAGTCAACGAGCAGTACTTC.

There are many counts of this clonotype. V usage is TRBV10-3 and J usage is TRBJ2-5, with 8 nucleotides matching TRBD1. Germline V gene sequence: CDR1 ENHRY, CDR2 SYGVKD. With V trimmed by 10 bases and J by 6 bases, 13 bases remained unmatched. This CDR3 comprises 14 residues. This chain's CDR3 is CATSPGTGMKTQYF. CDR3 nucleotides: TGTGCCACCTCTCCCGGGACAGGCATGAAGACCCAGTACTTC.

This clonotype was observed a handful of times. The CDR3 DNA follows: TGCGCCAGCAGCTCGGATAGCCTACTGGGGAATGAGCAGTTCTTC. Protein sequence: CASSSDSLLGNEQFF. This rearrangement joins TRBV4-1 to TRBJ2-1; D is ambiguous. CDR3 length: 15 amino acids. Trimming left V 5 bases short and J 7 bases short, with 18 bases between. Germline-derived CDR1 and CDR2 are MGHRA and YSYEKL.

The chain is built from TRBV5-1 and TRBJ1-1; tentative D call: TRBD1 (6 bases). The V gene lost 4 bases and the J gene lost 3 bases, with 13 bases spanning the gap. The CDR3 extends over 14 amino acids. Germline V gene sequence: CDR1 SGHRS, CDR2 YFSETQ. CDR3 loop: CASSPDRTDTEAFF. CDR3 nucleotides: TGCGCCAGCAGCCCCGACAGGACGGACACTGAAGCTTTCTTT.

This clonotype has a count of ten or more. The chain joins TRBV3-1 to TRBJ2-7; 8 bases are a match to TRBD1. The germline gives CDR1 LGHDT, CDR2 YNNKEL (reference sequence). The CDR3 sequence is 15 residues long. V was pared by 1 base and J by 3 bases, with 5 bases of the junction left unmatched. Written as DNA, the CDR3 is TGTGCCAGCAGCCAAGTCCCCGACAGGGGCTACGAGCAGTACTTC. It codes for CASSQVPDRGYEQYF.

The J gene is TRBJ2-3, the V gene TRBV15; D is perhaps TRBD1 (5 bases). The CDR3 runs to 15 residues. Germline CDR1 LNHNV, CDR2 YYDKDF (reference sequence). V was pared by 0 bases and J by 5 bases, with 12 bases between. CDR3 amino acids: CATSRDGAARDTQYF. The DNA of the CDR3 is TGTGCCACCAGCAGAGATGGGGCGGCGAGAGATACGCAGTATTTT.

The chain recombines TRBV2 with TRBJ2-1, with D unresolved. Trimming pared 7 bases from V and 0 bases from J, leaving 16 bases between. Germline CDR1 is SNHLY and CDR2 is FYNNEI. This CDR3 is built from 16 residues. The CDR3 DNA is TGTGCCAGCAAATACGGCTCGACGCCCTCCTACAATGAGCAGTTCTTC. The encoded protein is CASKYGSTPSYNEQFF.

This clonotype occurred a few times. This chain joins TRBV5-6 and TRBJ2-3; D ambiguous. The CDR3 length is 13 residues. Per germline, CDR1 SGHDT and CDR2 YYEEEE. V lost 6 bases and J 5 bases, leaving 13 bases between the germline ends. DNA for the CDR3: TGTGCCAGCACCCCGCGAGTAGGAGATACGCAGTATTTT. Its protein is CASTPRVGDTQYF.

The chain joins TRBV5-6 to TRBJ1-1; D possibly corresponds to TRBD1 (6 bases). The V end was cut by 3 bases, the J end by 5 bases, with 20 bases between. Germline CDR1 SGHDT, CDR2 YYEEEE. This CDR3 region has 16 residues. The DNA for the CDR3 is TGTGCCAGCAGCTCTGCGTGGGACATTTACGGGACTGAAGCTTTCTTT. Protein product: CASSSAWDIYGTEAFF. Combining the CDR3 with reference TRBV5-6 and TRBJ1-1 gives the whole variable domain DAGVTQSPTHLIKTRGQQVTLRCSPKSGHDTVSWYQQALGQGPQFIFQYYEEEERQRGNFPDRFSGHQFPNYSSELNVNALLLGDSALYLCASSSAWDIYGTEAFFGQGTRLTVV.

This clonotype was seen more than once but under ten times. The rearrangement joins TRBV2 to TRBJ2-7; the match to TRBD1 covers 10 bases. CDR1 and CDR2 from the germline V gene are SNHLY and FYNNEI. V shed 5 bases, J shed 5 bases, and the junction held 6 bases outside the gene matches. CDR3 length: 14 amino acids. This CDR3 is CASSFGTGVDEQYF. Here the CDR3 DNA reads TGTGCCAGCAGTTTCGGGACAGGGGTCGACGAGCAGTACTTC.

CDR3 amino acids: CASSLVIGGSYNEQFF. The CDR3 nucleotides read TGTGCCAGCAGCTTAGTAATAGGTGGCAGTTACAATGAGCAGTTCTTC. The chain uses TRBV11-2 and TRBJ2-1; D is ambiguous. Germline V gives CDR1 SGHAT, CDR2 FQNNGV. V was clipped by 1 base and J by 4 bases, with 14 bases between them. The length of the CDR3 is 16 residues.

The chain employs TRBV12-3 or TRBV12-4 and TRBJ1-5; 8 bases agree with TRBD1. This CDR3 has 12 amino acids. The V and J ends lost 3 bases and 11 bases, in that order; junction bases with no gene match: 3. CDR3 region: CASSFAGQAQHF. The CDR3 DNA reads as TGTGCCAGCAGTTTCGCGGGACAGGCCCAGCATTTT.

This clonotype was picked up a small number of times. The chain carries TRBV7-8 and TRBJ2-2; D unresolved. V gave up 6 bases and J gave up 2 bases, with 10 bases separating them. In germline, CDR1 is SGHVS, CDR2 FQNEAQ. This CDR3 has 14 residues. The CDR3 protein is CASRVLLNTGELFF. CDR3 bases: TGTGCCAGCAGGGTGCTACTTAACACCGGGGAGCTGTTTTTT.

There are a few counts of this clonotype. The chain uses TRBV6-1 and TRBJ1-3; the D is unclear. Germline V gene lookup returns CDR1 MNHNS and CDR2 SASEGT. V lost 5 bases and J 4 bases, leaving 6 bases between the germline ends. The CDR3 spans 12 residues. The CDR3 nucleotides read TGTGCCAGCAGTATAGAGGGAAACACCATATATTTT. Translating gives CASSIEGNTIYF.

The CDR3 nucleotides read TGTGCCAGCAGCTTAGGGGCGCCAGGGGGGACCGGGGAGCTGTTTTTT. The encoded protein is CASSLGAPGGTGELFF. The chain joins TRBV7-8 to TRBJ2-2; TRBD1 might be the D (7 bases). The CDR3 totals 16 residues. Germline-derived CDR1 and CDR2 are SGHVS and FQNEAQ. The V and J ends lost 1 base and 5 bases respectively, with 14 bases between them.

This clonotype was detected a few times. The chain is built from TRBV24-1 and TRBJ1-2, with TRBD1 matching 8 bases. This CDR3 has 12 residues. J was trimmed by 6 bases and V by 9 bases; bases with no gene match: 5. CDR1 is KGHDR and CDR2 is SFDVKD in the germline V gene. Here the CDR3 DNA reads TGTGCCACCGCGGACAGGGACAATGGCTACACCTTC. Its translation: CATADRDNGYTF.

This chain connects TRBV24-1 to TRBJ1-2; unclear D gene. In germline, CDR1 is KGHDR, CDR2 SFDVKD. CDR3 size: 14 residues. The ends were cut back, 4 bases at V and 0 bases at J, with 8 bases in the middle. CDR3 residues: CATSEGGSNYGYTF. The DNA of the CDR3 is TGTGCCACCAGTGAAGGAGGGTCTAACTATGGCTACACCTTC.

V gene TRBV19 combines with J gene TRBJ2-3, with a weak D call TRBD1 (5 bases). CDR1 LNHDA and CDR2 SQIVND come from the germline V gene (reference sequence). Trimming removed 0 bases from V and 2 bases from J, with 12 bases in between. The CDR3 sequence is 16 residues long. CDR3 residues: CASSIDQGRDTDTQYF. The CDR3 bases are TGTGCCAGTAGTATAGATCAAGGCAGGGACACAGATACGCAGTATTTT.

V is TRBV2 and J is TRBJ2-3; D call uncertain. The V gene's germline CDR1 is SNHLY and CDR2 FYNNEI. The CDR3 covers 12 residues. V was cut by 3 bases and J by 9 bases, with 10 bases left in between. CDR3 sequence (DNA): TGTGCCAGCAGTGATGGGCATCTCACGCAGTATTTT. Amino acid sequence: CASSDGHLTQYF. The full variable domain, its missing parts supplied by reference TRBV2 and TRBJ2-3, is EPEVTQTPSHQVTQMGQEVILRCVPISNHLYFYWYRQILGQKVEFLVSFYNNEISEKSEIFDDQFSVERPDGSNFTLKIRSTKLEDSAMYFCASSDGHLTQYFGPGTRLTVL.

The chain uses TRBV18 and TRBJ1-5; D may be TRBD1 (5 bases). The CDR3 covers 15 residues. The ends were cut back, 6 bases at V and 2 bases at J, with 14 bases in the middle. CDR1 and CDR2 (germline): KGHSH, LQKENI. The CDR3: CASSKGTEGNQPQHF. CDR3 coding DNA: TGTGCCAGCTCGAAGGGGACGGAGGGCAATCAGCCCCAGCATTTT.

The V call is TRBV19, the J call TRBJ2-7; perhaps TRBD2 as D (5 bases). CDR1 and CDR2 from the germline V gene are LNHDA and SQIVND (reference sequence). V lost 1 base and J 3 bases, leaving 16 bases between the germline ends. This CDR3 contains 16 residues. The CDR3 DNA sequence: TGTGCCAGTAGTATAGTTGGATCGGGGTCGATCTACGAGCAGTACTTC. Translated: CASSIVGSGSIYEQYF. Using reference TRBV19 and TRBJ2-7 for the parts outside the CDR3, the full variable domain is DGGITQSPKYLFRKEGQNVTLSCEQNLNHDAMYWYRQDPGQGLRLIYYSQIVNDFQKGDIAEGYSVSREKKESFPLTVTSAQKNPTAFYLCASSIVGSGSIYEQYFGPGTRLTVT.

The chain uses TRBV29-1 and TRBJ2-5; a possible D gene is TRBD1 (6 bases). The CDR3 runs 12 residues. V was clipped by 5 bases and J by 5 bases, with 12 bases between them. Germline V gene sequence: CDR1 SQVTM, CDR2 ANQGSEA. DNA of the CDR3: TGCAGCGTTCAACAGGGCAGGGAGACCCAGTACTTC. Encoded protein: CSVQQGRETQYF.